The source of this T cell receptor (beta chain) is a study of blood T cell repertoires in COVID-19. This CDR3 is 14 amino acids long. CDR1 is KGHSH and CDR2 is LQKENI in the germline V gene. Between the trimmed V and J ends, which lost 1 base and 7 bases, there was a span of 13 bases. In the source study's methods: Estimates of nucleated cell counts were drawn from the amplification of reference gene primers. TCRdb's copy holds only in-frame clones and misses some; the assay was immunoSEQ multiplex PCR. V and J calls and clone size follow that table, whereas D and trimming were derived from the DNA. The sample lists roughly 670,000 clones; 85% to 90% were seen once.

The rearrangement uses TRBV18 and TRBJ1-1; possibly TRBD1 for D (6 bases). This receptor was taken from a woman under 30 with acute or convalescent COVID-19. Input material: peripheral blood. CDR3 sequence reads: CASSPRQVVDEAFF. The CDR3 coding sequence is TGTGCCAGCTCACCACGACAGGTGGTAGATGAAGCTTTCTTT.